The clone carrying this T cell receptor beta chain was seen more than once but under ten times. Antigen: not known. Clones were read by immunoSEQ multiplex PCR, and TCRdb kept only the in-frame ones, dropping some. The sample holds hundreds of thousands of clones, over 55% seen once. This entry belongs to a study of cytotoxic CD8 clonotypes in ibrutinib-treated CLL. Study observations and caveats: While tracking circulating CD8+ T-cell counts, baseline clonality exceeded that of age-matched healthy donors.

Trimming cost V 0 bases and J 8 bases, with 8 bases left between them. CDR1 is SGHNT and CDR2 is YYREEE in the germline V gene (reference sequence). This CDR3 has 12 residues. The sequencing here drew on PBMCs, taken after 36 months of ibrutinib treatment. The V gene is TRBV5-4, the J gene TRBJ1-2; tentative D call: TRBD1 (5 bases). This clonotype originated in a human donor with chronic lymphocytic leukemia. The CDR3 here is CASSLVGHGYTF. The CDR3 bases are TGTGCCAGCAGCTTGGTGGGGCACGGCTACACCTTC.